Each of the 20 T cell receptor beta chains below was sequenced from the same sample in a study of cytomegalovirus exposure and HLA in healthy donors. The PCR ran on 60 Vbeta and 13 Jbeta primers. Repertoires were generated with immunoSEQ multiplex PCR, while TCRdb's copy carries only in-frame clones and drops some. This sample has 150,000 to 200,000 clones, with around four fifths found just once. Sequencing was carried out using PBMCs. These receptors all come from a man aged 18 to 30 in good health and CMV-seronegative.

The genes are TRBV19 and TRBJ2-5; the D gene is possibly TRBD2 (6 bases). CDR3 length equals 16 residues. The V end lost 1 base, the J end lost 0 bases, and 12 bases lay between the germline ends. The germline V gene has CDR1 LNHDA and CDR2 SQIVND (reference sequence). The CDR3: CASSIGPRDYQETQYF. The CDR3 DNA reads as TGTGCCAGTAGTATAGGACCCCGGGACTACCAAGAGACCCAGTACTTC.

This chain uses TRBV6-6 with TRBJ1-5; 7 bases map to TRBD1. Germline-derived CDR1 and CDR2 are MNHNY and SVGAGI (reference sequence). The J segment lost 6 bases and the V segment lost 0 bases, leaving 2 bases of the junction unmatched. The CDR3 spans 14 residues. In nucleotides, the CDR3 is TGTGCCAGCAGTTACTCGACAGGGCGTCAGCCCCAGCATTTT. This gives the protein CASSYSTGRQPQHF.

The rearrangement links TRBV4-3 to TRBJ1-4; D is uncertain. The V gene lost 0 bases and the J gene lost 5 bases, with 13 bases spanning the gap. The CDR3 sequence is 16 residues long. In germline, CDR1 is LGHNA, CDR2 YSLEER. The CDR3 nucleotides are TGCGCCAGCAGCCAAGAATGGCGGGTCGGGAATGAAAAACTGTTTTTT. It translates to CASSQEWRVGNEKLFF.

To note about this clone: Other nucleotide sequences in the sample specify the same CDR3. The CDR3 nucleotides are TGTGCCAGCAGCCCAGGACTAGCGGGAGTCACCGGGGAGCTGTTTTTT. It yields the protein CASSPGLAGVTGELFF. V usage is TRBV7-7 and J usage is TRBJ2-2, with 13 bases fitting TRBD2. The CDR3 contains 16 residues. Germline V gene lookup returns CDR1 SSHAT and CDR2 FNYEAQ (reference sequence). Losses at the gene ends were 5 bases for V and 4 bases for J; bases not matched to a gene: 4.

The V call is TRBV4-1, the J call TRBJ2-7, with D uncertain. Germline CDR1 reads MGHRA; CDR2 reads YSYEKL. There are 16 residues in the CDR3. Trimming removed 0 bases at V and 1 base at J, with 13 bases between. CDR3 region: CASSQEQAIQSYEQYF. Here the CDR3 DNA reads TGCGCCAGCAGCCAAGAACAAGCGATACAATCCTACGAGCAGTACTTC.

V and J are TRBV11-3 and TRBJ2-1; the match to TRBD2 covers 9 bases. V lost 5 bases and J lost 10; bases outside the gene matches: 12. Germline CDR1 reads SGHNT; CDR2 reads YENEEA. This CDR3 spans 15 amino acids. CDR3 protein: CASSPRASGVNEQFF. In DNA form, the CDR3 reads TGTGCCAGCAGCCCCCGGGCTAGCGGGGTCAACGAGCAGTTCTTC. The full variable domain, its missing parts supplied by reference TRBV11-3 and TRBJ2-1, is EAGVVQSPRYKIIEKKQPVAFWCNPISGHNTLYWYLQNLGQGPELLIRYENEEAVDDSQLPKDRFSAERLKGVDSTLKIQPAELGDSAVYLCASSPRASGVNEQFFGPGTRLTVL.

The rearrangement links TRBV6-1 to TRBJ1-2, with 9 bases identical to TRBD1. The V segment lost 6 bases and the J segment 4 bases; nucleotides outside the gene matches: 6. Per germline, CDR1 MNHNS and CDR2 SASEGT. This CDR3 region has 14 residues. The CDR3 loop reads CASSVRTGVYGYTF. The CDR3, as DNA: TGTGCCAGCAGCGTCAGGACAGGGGTCTATGGCTACACCTTC.

The gene calls are TRBV6-1 and TRBJ1-5; TRBD1 aligns across 7 bases. The CDR3 covers 14 residues. V was clipped by 4 bases and J by 1 base; unmatched bases: 1. Looked up from germline, CDR1 is MNHNS and CDR2 is SASEGT. This CDR3 is CASSVTGSNQPQHF. CDR3 bases: TGTGCCAGCAGTGTGACAGGGAGCAATCAGCCCCAGCATTTT.

This clone was detected a few times. CDR3 protein: CAWSNGNYGYTF. The CDR3 region has the DNA TGTGCCTGGAGTAACGGGAACTATGGCTACACCTTC. The chain joins TRBV30 to TRBJ1-2; D is unresolved. V lost 2 bases, J lost 2 bases, and 6 bases lay in between. The CDR3 sequence is 12 residues long. Germline CDR1 reads GTSNPN; CDR2 reads SVGIG (reference sequence).

The rearrangement joins TRBV6-4 to TRBJ1-1, with TRBD1 identical over 7 bases. Germline V gives CDR1 MRHNA, CDR2 SNTAGT. This CDR3 has 14 amino acids. Trimming at V came to 2 bases and at J to 1 base, leaving 1 base not matched to a gene. Here the CDR3 DNA reads TGTGCCAGCAGTGACCGGGACAGGAACACTGAAGCTTTCTTT. It is translated as CASSDRDRNTEAFF.

The rearrangement joins TRBV6-1 to TRBJ2-4, with D possibly matching TRBD2 (6 bases). This CDR3 has 18 amino acids. V lost 2 bases and J lost 0, with 17 bases in between. Germline loops: CDR1 MNHNS, CDR2 SASEGT. The CDR3 is CASSESGGSAGAKNIQYF. The CDR3 DNA reads as TGTGCCAGCAGTGAATCCGGGGGTAGCGCCGGAGCCAAAAACATTCAGTACTTC.

The chain has TRBV28 and TRBJ2-6, with a weak D call TRBD2 (5 bases). The length of the CDR3 is 15 residues. CDR1 and CDR2 (germline): MDHEN, SYDVKM. V lost 5 bases and J 1 base, leaving 9 bases between the germline ends. The CDR3: CASSPSGSGANVLTF. The CDR3, as DNA: TGTGCCAGCAGTCCCTCGGGGTCTGGGGCCAACGTCCTGACTTTC.

The count of this clone is one. The rearrangement uses TRBV28 and TRBJ2-1, with TRBD1 matching 9 bases. The V segment lost 6 bases and the J segment 0 bases; nucleotides outside the gene matches: 12. This CDR3 comprises 18 residues. Germline CDR1 and CDR2: MDHEN and SYDVKM. The CDR3 sequence: CASSLGQGGSGSYNEQFF. DNA of the CDR3: TGTGCCAGCAGCCTGGGACAGGGTGGTTCGGGCTCCTACAATGAGCAGTTCTTC.

J is TRBJ2-7 and V is TRBV9; tentative D call: TRBD1 (6 bases). This CDR3 spans 15 amino acids. Trimming removed 0 bases from V and 2 bases from J, with 12 bases in between. Per the germline V gene, CDR1 is SGDLS and CDR2 is YYNGEE. The CDR3 coding sequence is TGTGCCAGCAGCGTAGAGAGGGGGTACCCCTACGAGCAGTACTTC. Translated: CASSVERGYPYEQYF.

CDR3 sequence (DNA): TGTGCCAGCAGCCAACACAGGGACCGCCTCGGTGGGCCCCAGCATTTT. This sequence encodes CASSQHRDRLGGPQHF. V is TRBV4-2 and J is TRBJ1-5; TRBD1 is a possible D gene (6 bases). Germline CDR1 LGHNA, CDR2 YNFKEQ. V lost 2 bases, J lost 9 bases, and 20 bases lay in between. The CDR3 runs 16 residues.

V usage is TRBV7-6 and J usage is TRBJ1-2; 10 positions agree with TRBD1. The germline gives CDR1 SGHVS, CDR2 FNYEAQ. The CDR3 runs to 16 residues. The V and J ends lost 3 bases and 1 base, in that order; junction bases with no gene match: 5. CDR3 sequence: CASSLGTGEVNYGYTF. CDR3 in DNA: TGTGCCAGCAGCTTGGGGACAGGGGAAGTTAACTATGGCTACACCTTC.

The V call is TRBV2, the J call TRBJ2-5; the D is unclear. Per germline, CDR1 SNHLY and CDR2 FYNNEI. V was shortened by 6 bases and J by 2 bases, with 7 bases between the two germline ends. The CDR3 is made up of 12 amino acids. CDR3 sequence reads: CASRILQETQYF. Here the CDR3 DNA reads TGTGCCAGCAGAATTCTTCAAGAGACCCAGTACTTC.

The chain links TRBV5-1 to TRBJ1-2; the match to TRBD1 covers 9 bases. CDR1 SGHRS and CDR2 YFSETQ come from the germline V gene. V lost 4 bases and J lost 4; bases outside the gene matches: 11. The CDR3 spans 16 residues. The CDR3: CASSEPDRGPVYGYTF. The CDR3 coding sequence is TGCGCCAGCAGCGAACCGGACAGGGGTCCTGTCTATGGCTACACCTTC.

The J gene is TRBJ1-4, the V gene TRBV2; 8 bases are a match to TRBD1. Germline-derived CDR1 and CDR2 are SNHLY and FYNNEI. The CDR3 spans 15 residues. V lost 6 bases to trimming and J lost 4 bases; unmatched junction nucleotides: 7. DNA for the CDR3: TGTGCCAGCAGGAGAGACAGGGGCGGTAATGAAAAACTGTTTTTT. It codes for CASRRDRGGNEKLFF.

In this sample, this clone turned up once. This chain uses TRBV5-4 with TRBJ2-5, with D hard to call. The J call is doubtful: the DNA matches TRBJ2-7 better. Looked up from germline, CDR1 is SGHNT and CDR2 is YYREEE (reference sequence). The CDR3 length is 15 residues. The CDR3 bases are TGTGCCAGCAGCTTTGGTCTACTCAACCCCTACGAGCAGTACTTC. It translates to CASSFGLLNPYEQYF.